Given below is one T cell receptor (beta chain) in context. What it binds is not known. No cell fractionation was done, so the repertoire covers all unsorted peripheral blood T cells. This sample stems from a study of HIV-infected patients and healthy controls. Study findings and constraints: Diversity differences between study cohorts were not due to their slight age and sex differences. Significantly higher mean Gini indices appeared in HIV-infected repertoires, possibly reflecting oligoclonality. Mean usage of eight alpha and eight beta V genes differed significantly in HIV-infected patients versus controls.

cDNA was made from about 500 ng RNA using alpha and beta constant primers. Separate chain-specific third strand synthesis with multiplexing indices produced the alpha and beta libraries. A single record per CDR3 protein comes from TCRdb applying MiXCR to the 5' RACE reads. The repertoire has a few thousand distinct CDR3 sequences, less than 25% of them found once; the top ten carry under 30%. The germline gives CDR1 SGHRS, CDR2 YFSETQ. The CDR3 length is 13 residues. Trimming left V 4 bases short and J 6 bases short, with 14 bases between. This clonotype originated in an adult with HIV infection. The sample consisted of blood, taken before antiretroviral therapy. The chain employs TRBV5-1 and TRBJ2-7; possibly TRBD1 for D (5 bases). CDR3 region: CASSQQSQGEQYF. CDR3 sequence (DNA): TGCGCCAGCAGCCAACAGTCTCAGGGCGAGCAGTACTTC.